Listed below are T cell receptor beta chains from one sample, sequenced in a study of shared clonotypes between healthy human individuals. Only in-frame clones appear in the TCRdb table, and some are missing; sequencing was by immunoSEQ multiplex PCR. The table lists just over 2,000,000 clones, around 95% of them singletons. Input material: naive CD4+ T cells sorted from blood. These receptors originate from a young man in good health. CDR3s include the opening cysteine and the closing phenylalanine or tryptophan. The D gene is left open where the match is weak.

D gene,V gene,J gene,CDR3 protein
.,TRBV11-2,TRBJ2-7,CASSSGVREQYF
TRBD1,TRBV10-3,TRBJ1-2,CAISGRDRGYGYTF
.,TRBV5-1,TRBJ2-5,CASSFTGSGETQYF
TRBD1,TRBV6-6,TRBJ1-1,CASSYRGQGTVEAFF
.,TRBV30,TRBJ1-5,CAWSRDSNQPQHF
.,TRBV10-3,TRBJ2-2,CAIGDTSRSGELFF
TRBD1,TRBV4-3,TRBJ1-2,CASSQVLTGNGYTF
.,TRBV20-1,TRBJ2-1,CSAGPGNEQFF
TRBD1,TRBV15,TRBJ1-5,CATPTGESQPQHF
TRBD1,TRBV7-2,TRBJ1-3,CARSPRTGGPGNTIYF
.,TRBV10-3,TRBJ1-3,CAISSGVSGNTIYF
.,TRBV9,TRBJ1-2,CASSPEAVLNYGYTF
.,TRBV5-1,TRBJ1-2,CASSGTDYGYTF
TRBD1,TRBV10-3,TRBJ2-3,CASRTGGNTDTQYF
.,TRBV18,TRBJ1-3,CASSPQGPGNTIYF
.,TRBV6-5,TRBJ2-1,CASSGASYNEQFF
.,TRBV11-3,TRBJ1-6,CASSLDARPGRKHF
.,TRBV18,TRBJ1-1,CASSLDLNTEAFF
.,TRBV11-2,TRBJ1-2,CASSQSAYGYTF
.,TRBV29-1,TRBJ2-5,CSVERTTQETQYF
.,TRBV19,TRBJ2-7,CASSSPGGTYEQYF
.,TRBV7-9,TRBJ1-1,CASSLTGRTEAFF